This TCR beta chain is from a study of regulatory and conventional T cells in RAG deficiency. Findings of the study overall: Treg unique TCR beta sequences were around 100-fold fewer in Omenn syndrome and CID/AS patients than controls. Patient subsets had shorter CDR3s; Omenn Treg-Tconv overlap exceeded 80%. RAG-deficient patients showed markedly lower Shannon entropy and higher Simpson indices than control T-cell subsets.

In regard to this clone: Its antigen is currently unknown.

Some clones are missing from TCRdb's copy, which holds only in-frame ones; the method was immunoSEQ multiplex PCR. The repertoire holds about 7,800 clones, over 75% seen once, with around a third in the top ten. This CDR3 contains 13 residues. The V and J ends lost 0 bases and 7 bases, in that order; junction bases with no gene match: 3. Germline values: CDR1 SEHNR, CDR2 FQNEAQ (reference sequence). The same data also contributed to another study, on regulatory T cells. From that report: Primers: 52 TRBV forward and 13 TRBJ reverse.

The V and J genes are TRBV7-9 and TRBJ2-7; TRBD2 aligns across 7 bases. The specimen sequenced was CD8+ T cells sorted from blood. This clonotype was obtained from a human donor in good health. The DNA of the CDR3 is TGTGCCAGCAGCTTAGCGCTCGGGGGGGAGCAGTACTTC. Residues: CASSLALGGEQYF.